Each of the 5 T cell receptor beta chains below was sequenced from the same sample in a study of T cells after posttransplantation cyclophosphamide. The assay was immunoSEQ multiplex PCR, and TCRdb's table has in-frame clones only and misses some. In total the sample includes under 45,000 clones, none of them seen once. The specimen sequenced was PBMCs. The receptors originated from a man aged 25-45 years in good health and a related stem cell transplant donor.

In this sample, this clone turned up many times. V is TRBV9 and J is TRBJ2-3; 7 nucleotides align to TRBD2. The ends lost 1 base at V and 11 bases at J; junction bases unmatched: 7. Germline assignment: CDR1 SGDLS and CDR2 YYNGEE. CDR3 length: 13 amino acids. The CDR3 region has the DNA TGTGCCAGCAGCGTACTAGCGGTTGGGGGGCAGTATTTT. As protein: CASSVLAVGGQYF.

This clone was picked up many times. The gene calls are TRBV12-3 or TRBV12-4 and TRBJ1-2, with TRBD1 as a possible D gene (6 bases). The CDR3 covers 15 residues. Trimming shortened V by 6 bases and J by 8 bases, and 22 bases separated the two germline ends. CDR3 residues: CASSTGTRVLGGYTF. CDR3 nucleotide sequence: TGTGCCAGCAGCACCGGGACACGGGTACTGGGGGGCTACACCTTC.

This clone was counted at least ten times. The chain is built from TRBV6-4 and TRBJ2-1; D remains unclear. The germline V gene encodes CDR1 MRHNA and CDR2 SNTAGT. V was cut by 0 bases and J by 2 bases, with 8 bases left in between. This CDR3 contains 15 residues. The CDR3 sequence: CASSDSLAPYNEQFF. The CDR3 DNA sequence: TGTGCCAGCAGTGACTCCTTGGCCCCCTACAATGAGCAGTTCTTC.

This clone was counted at least ten times. V gene TRBV27 combines with J gene TRBJ1-2; D is possibly TRBD1 (6 bases). Germline values: CDR1 MNHEY, CDR2 SMNVEV (reference sequence). The CDR3 extends over 15 amino acids. The ends were cut back, 3 bases at V and 2 bases at J, with 13 bases in the middle. CDR3 region: CASSFTGRFNYGYTF. Here the CDR3 DNA reads TGTGCCAGCAGTTTCACAGGGAGATTCAACTATGGCTACACCTTC.

The CDR3 bases are TGTGCTAGTGGTACCTCCTCGCCGGACAGTACAAATCAGCCCCAGCATTTT. This gives the protein CASGTSSPDSTNQPQHF. This chain links TRBV12-5 with TRBJ1-5; weak D call: TRBD1 (6 bases). V shed 5 bases and J shed 4 bases, with 21 bases lying between them. This CDR3 is built from 17 residues. Germline assignment: CDR1 LGHNT and CDR2 FRNRAP.